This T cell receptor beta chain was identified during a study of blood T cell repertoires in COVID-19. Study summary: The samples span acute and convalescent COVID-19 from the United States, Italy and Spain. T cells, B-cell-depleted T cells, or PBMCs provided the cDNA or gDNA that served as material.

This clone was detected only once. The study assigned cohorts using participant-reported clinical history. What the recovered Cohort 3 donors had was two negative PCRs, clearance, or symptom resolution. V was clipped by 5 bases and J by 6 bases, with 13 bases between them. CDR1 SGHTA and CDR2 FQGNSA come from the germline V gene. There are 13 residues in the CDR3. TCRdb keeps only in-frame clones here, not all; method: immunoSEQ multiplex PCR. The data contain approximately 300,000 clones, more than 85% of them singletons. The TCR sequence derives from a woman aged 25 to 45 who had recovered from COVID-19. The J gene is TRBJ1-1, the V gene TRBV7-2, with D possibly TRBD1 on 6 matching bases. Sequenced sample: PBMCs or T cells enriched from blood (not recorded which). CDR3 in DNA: TGTGCCAGCAGCAAAAACAGGGCTGCTGAAGCTTTCTTT. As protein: CASSKNRAAEAFF. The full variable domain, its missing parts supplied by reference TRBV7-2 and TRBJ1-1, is GAGVSQSPSNKVTEKGKDVELRCDPISGHTALYWYRQSLGQGLEFLIYFQGNSAPDKSGLPSDRFSAERTGGSVSTLTIQRTQQEDSAVYLCASSKNRAAEAFFGQGTRLTVV.